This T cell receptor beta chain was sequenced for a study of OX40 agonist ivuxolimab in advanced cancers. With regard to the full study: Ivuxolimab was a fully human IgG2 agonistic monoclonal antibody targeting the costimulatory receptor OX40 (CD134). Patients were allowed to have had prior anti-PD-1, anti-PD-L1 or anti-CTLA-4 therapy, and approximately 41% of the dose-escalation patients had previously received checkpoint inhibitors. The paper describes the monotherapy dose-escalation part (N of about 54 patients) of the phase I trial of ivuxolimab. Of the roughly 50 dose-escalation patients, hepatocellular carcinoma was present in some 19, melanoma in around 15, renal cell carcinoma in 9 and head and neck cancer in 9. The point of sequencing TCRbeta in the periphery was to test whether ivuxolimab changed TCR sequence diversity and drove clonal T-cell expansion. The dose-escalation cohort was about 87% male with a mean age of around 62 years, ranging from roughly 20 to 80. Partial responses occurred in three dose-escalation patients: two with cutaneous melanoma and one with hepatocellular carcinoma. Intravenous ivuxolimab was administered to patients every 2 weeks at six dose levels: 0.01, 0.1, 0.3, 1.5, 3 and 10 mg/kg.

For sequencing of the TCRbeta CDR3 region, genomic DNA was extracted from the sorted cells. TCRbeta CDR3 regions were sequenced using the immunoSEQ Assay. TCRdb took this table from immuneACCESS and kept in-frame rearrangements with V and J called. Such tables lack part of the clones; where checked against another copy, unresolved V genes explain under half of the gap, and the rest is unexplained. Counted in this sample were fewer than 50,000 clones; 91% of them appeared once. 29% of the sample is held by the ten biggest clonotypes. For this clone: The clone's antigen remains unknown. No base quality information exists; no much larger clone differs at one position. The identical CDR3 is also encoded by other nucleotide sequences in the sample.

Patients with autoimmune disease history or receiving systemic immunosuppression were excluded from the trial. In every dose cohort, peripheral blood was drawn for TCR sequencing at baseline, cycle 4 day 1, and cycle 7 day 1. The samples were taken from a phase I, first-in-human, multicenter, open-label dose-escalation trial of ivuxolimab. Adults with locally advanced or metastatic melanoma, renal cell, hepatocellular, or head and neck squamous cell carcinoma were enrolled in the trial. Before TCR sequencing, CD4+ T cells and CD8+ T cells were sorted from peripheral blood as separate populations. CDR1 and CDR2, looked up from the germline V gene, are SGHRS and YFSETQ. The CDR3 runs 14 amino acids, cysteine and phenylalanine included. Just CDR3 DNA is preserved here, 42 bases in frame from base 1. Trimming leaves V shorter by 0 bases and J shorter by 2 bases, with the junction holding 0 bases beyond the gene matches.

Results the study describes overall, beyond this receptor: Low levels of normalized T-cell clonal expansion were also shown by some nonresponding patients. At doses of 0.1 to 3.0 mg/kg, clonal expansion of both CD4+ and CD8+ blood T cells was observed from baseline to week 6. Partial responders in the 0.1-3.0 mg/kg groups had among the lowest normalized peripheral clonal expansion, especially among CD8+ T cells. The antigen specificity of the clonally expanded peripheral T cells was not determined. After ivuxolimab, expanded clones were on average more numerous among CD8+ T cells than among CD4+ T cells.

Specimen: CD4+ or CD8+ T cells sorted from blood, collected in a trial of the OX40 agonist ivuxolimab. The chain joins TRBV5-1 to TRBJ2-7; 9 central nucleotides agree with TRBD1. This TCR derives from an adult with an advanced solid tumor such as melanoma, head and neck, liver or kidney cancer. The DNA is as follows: TGCGCCAGCAGCTTGGGACAGGGGGCCTACGAGCAGTACTTC. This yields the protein CASSLGQGAYEQYF. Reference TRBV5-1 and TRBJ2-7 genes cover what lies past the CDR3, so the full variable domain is KAGVTQTPRYLIKTRGQQVTLSCSPISGHRSVSWYQQTPGQGLQFLFEYFSETQRNKGNFPGRFSGRQFSNSRSEMNVSTLELGDSALYLCASSLGQGAYEQYFGPGTRLTVT.